Listed here is a single T cell receptor (beta chain). Its antigen is currently unknown. The same CDR3 also results from other DNA sequences found in this sample. The data originate from a study of T cell responses to AZD1222 COVID-19 vaccine. This table comes from immunoSEQ multiplex PCR, and its TCRdb copy is limited to in-frame clones, with some not included. The sample shows 150,000 to 200,000 clones, approximately 94% of them seen only once. V was pared by 3 bases and J by 5 bases, with 7 bases between. The CDR3 spans 12 residues. Broader study findings: Possibly, clonal diversity was underestimated; donors were largely white British and included more females. Spike-specific TCRs gained breadth and depth after people received two AZD1222 doses. Of spike-specific TCRs, nearly half reportedly target regions left unmutated in variants. Repertoires were collected only later (after the peak T cell response had occurred).

The sequence was obtained from an adult in good health. The chain carries TRBV12-3 or TRBV12-4 and TRBJ1-1, with D perhaps TRBD1 (5 bases). The source material was peripheral blood, sampled on day 0 of AZD1222 vaccination. CDR3 DNA sequence: TGTGCCAGCAGTTTTAGGGGAACTGAAGCTTTCTTT. Protein sequence: CASSFRGTEAFF.